One sample yielded the 13 T cell receptor beta chains listed below, sequenced in a study of identical twins. TCRdb recomputed calls from the 5' RACE reads with MiXCR, one row per CDR3 protein. The profile shows 650,000 to 750,000 distinct CDR3 sequences, about 20% of them singletons. This same sample was also taken into another study, of T cells expressing NK-cell markers.

Sequenced input: PBMCs. The receptors derive from a woman younger than 35 in good health.

The table lists this clonotype with a few counts. This chain connects TRBV20-1 to TRBJ1-2; D unclear. This CDR3 contains 12 residues. The V end lost 5 bases, the J end lost 7 bases, and 14 bases lay between the germline ends. Germline loops: CDR1 DFQATT, CDR2 SNEGSKA (reference sequence). The CDR3: CSARQFPSGYTF. CDR3 DNA sequence: TGCAGTGCTCGTCAGTTTCCGAGTGGCTACACCTTC.

As regards this clonotype: Germline is not matched at one junction end, which may reflect a read error. This chain links TRBV5-1 with TRBJ2-1; D gene unclear. The CDR3 has 15 amino acids. From germline, CDR1 is SGHRS and CDR2 YFSETQ. The CDR3 loop reads CASSLVSNSYNEQFF. CDR3 nucleotide sequence: TGTGCCAGCAGCTTGGTCTCAAACTCCTACAATGAGCAGTTCTTC.

The rearrangement joins TRBV12-3 or TRBV12-4 to TRBJ1-1; 8 bases agree with TRBD1. V lost 5 bases and J lost 7; bases outside the gene matches: 9. This CDR3 has 14 amino acids. For the CDR3, the DNA is TGTGCCAGCAGTCCCGGACAGGGCCTCAGTGAAGCTTTCTTT. It translates to CASSPGQGLSEAFF.

This clonotype has a handful of counts. This chain links TRBV2 with TRBJ2-1; D is tentatively TRBD1 or TRBD2 (5 bases each). Trimming took off 6 bases at V and 9 bases at J, with 15 bases between the two ends. This CDR3 region has 13 residues. Germline CDR1 reads SNHLY; CDR2 reads FYNNEI. The CDR3 loop reads CASSPFDGGEQFF. CDR3 nucleotides: TGTGCCAGCAGCCCCTTTGATGGGGGTGAGCAGTTCTTC.

At least ten counts were recorded for this clonotype. The gene calls are TRBV6-2 or TRBV6-3 and TRBJ2-1; maybe TRBD2 (6 bases). The V gene lost 3 bases and the J gene lost 0 bases, with 12 bases spanning the gap. Germline V gene sequence: CDR1 MNHEY, CDR2 SVGEGT. CDR3 length: 16 residues. In nucleotides, the CDR3 is TGTGCCAGCAGTTATCAGGACTACTACTCCTACAATGAGCAGTTCTTC. Translating it yields CASSYQDYYSYNEQFF.

The chain recombines TRBV7-2 with TRBJ1-6, with 7 bases lining up with TRBD1. CDR1 and CDR2 from the germline V gene are SGHTA and FQGNSA. The CDR3 totals 14 residues. The ends lost 6 bases at V and 10 bases at J; junction bases unmatched: 9. The CDR3 DNA follows: TGTGCCAGCAGTTTCACAGGGGATGGATCACCCCTCCACTTT. It yields the protein CASSFTGDGSPLHF.

CDR3 in amino acids: CASSLTGRQNTEAFF. The CDR3 DNA reads as TGCGCCAGCAGCTTGACCGGACGGCAGAACACTGAAGCTTTCTTT. The chain has TRBV5-1 and TRBJ1-1, with D hard to call. Germline loops: CDR1 SGHRS, CDR2 YFSETQ. Trimming left V 1 base short and J 1 base short, with 11 bases between. The CDR3 has 15 residues.

This clonotype was detected once. The rearrangement uses TRBV20-1 and TRBJ2-7, with 9 nucleotides matching TRBD2. The junction had 6 bases not matched to a gene; V was cut back by 2 bases and J by 1 base. From germline, CDR1 is DFQATT and CDR2 SNEGSKA (reference sequence). The CDR3 has 15 amino acids. CDR3 sequence (DNA): TGCAGTGCTAGATACAGCGGGGGGTCGTCCTACGAGCAGTACTTC. Translating gives CSARYSGGSSYEQYF.

The chain is built from TRBV12-5 and TRBJ1-3; 8 bases match TRBD1. Losses at the gene ends were 7 bases for V and 4 bases for J; bases not matched to a gene: 9. Per the germline V gene, CDR1 is LGHNT and CDR2 is FRNRAP. The CDR3 has 15 residues. The DNA for the CDR3 is TGTGCTAGTGCCTTAAGACAGGGGACGGGAAACACCATATATTTT. This codes for CASALRQGTGNTIYF.

This chain joins TRBV6-6 and TRBJ2-7; D is ambiguous. Between the trimmed V and J ends, which lost 7 bases and 7 bases, there was a span of 8 bases. Germline lookup yields CDR1 MNHNY and CDR2 SVGAGI (reference sequence). There are 10 residues in the CDR3. In DNA, the CDR3 is TGTGCCAGCACCCGGCGGGAGCAGTACTTC. This sequence encodes CASTRREQYF.

This clonotype has only a few counts. The chain has TRBV7-2 and TRBJ2-1; D call uncertain. V lost 3 bases and J lost 4, with 13 bases in between. The germline V gene has CDR1 SGHTA and CDR2 FQGNSA. CDR3 size: 15 residues. The CDR3 sequence: CASSFVAGAYNEQFF. The CDR3 DNA sequence: TGTGCCAGCAGCTTCGTAGCTGGAGCTTACAATGAGCAGTTCTTC.

In DNA, the CDR3 is TGTGCCAGCACCCCCCTAGAATCCTATGCAGATACGCAGTATTTT. Its translation is CASTPLESYADTQYF. The chain is built from TRBV11-2 and TRBJ2-3; D is unclear. Germline V gene sequence: CDR1 SGHAT, CDR2 FQNNGV. The germline V and J ends were trimmed by 7 bases and 4 bases, with 18 bases remaining between them. The CDR3 spans 15 residues.

This clonotype was counted a few times. V is TRBV29-1 and J is TRBJ2-1, with 12 bases identical to TRBD2. Losses at the gene ends were 6 bases for V and 0 bases for J; bases not matched to a gene: 15. This CDR3 contains 19 residues. The germline V gene has CDR1 SQVTM and CDR2 ANQGSEA. The CDR3 sequence: CSVGRLAGETRSSYNEQFF. The CDR3 DNA is TGCAGCGTCGGAAGACTAGCGGGAGAGACTCGGAGCTCCTACAATGAGCAGTTCTTC.